A selection of T cell receptor beta chains follows, all from one sample in a study of read filtering for tumor transcriptome and immune sequencing. MiXCR was run by TCRdb on the reads, yielding one entry per CDR3 protein. The sample shows under 80,000 distinct CDR3 sequences, roughly 19% of them seen only once. Material: a population of CD138-negative cells sorted from bone marrow. The receptors come from a donor at least 40 years old with multiple myeloma. Each CDR3 is given with its conserved first and last residue. D genes are given only for firm matches. Clone sizes are given selectively: once, few, many, or a class where the clone is expanded.

D: -
V: TRBV5-1
J: TRBJ2-2
size: many
CDR3: CASSLAQGSGELFF
DNA: TGCGCCAGCAGCTTGGCTCAGGGTTCCGGGGAGCTGTTTTTT

D: -
V: TRBV18
J: TRBJ2-5
size: -
CDR3: CASSPPGGYQETQYF
DNA: TGTGCCAGCTCACCACCTGGGGGGTACCAAGAGACCCAGTACTTC

D: -
V: TRBV7-8
J: TRBJ1-4
size: many
CDR3: CASSLETGQTNEKLFF
DNA: TGTGCCAGCAGCTTAGAAACCGGACAGACTAATGAAAAACTGTTTTTT

D: TRBD2
V: TRBV15
J: TRBJ2-3
size: many
CDR3: CATSRGNSGGPDTQYF
DNA: TGTGCCACCAGCAGAGGAAACAGCGGGGGCCCAGATACGCAGTATTTT

D: TRBD1
V: TRBV5-1
J: TRBJ2-3
size: many
CDR3: CASTTGGRTDTQYF
DNA: TGCGCCAGCACCACAGGGGGGAGAACAGATACGCAGTATTTT

D: -
V: TRBV20-1
J: TRBJ2-5
size: -
CDR3: CSARDRQRRETQYF
DNA: TGCAGTGCTAGAGACCGACAGCGGCGAGAGACCCAGTACTTC

D: -
V: TRBV28
J: TRBJ2-7
size: many
CDR3: CASSPPTLSREQYF
DNA: TGTGCCAGCAGCCCCCCGACCCTTTCGCGGGAGCAGTACTTC

D: -
V: TRBV20-1
J: TRBJ1-2
size: -
CDR3: CSAHPGQAAGYTF
DNA: TGCAGTGCTCATCCCGGCCAAGCCGCTGGCTACACCTTC

D: TRBD2
V: TRBV7-3
J: TRBJ2-3
size: many
CDR3: CASSLMTSGGTYADTQYF
DNA: TGTGCCAGCAGCTTAATGACTAGCGGGGGGACATACGCAGATACGCAGTATTTT

D: -
V: TRBV4-1
J: TRBJ1-2
size: many
CDR3: CASSQGVRLIYGYTF
DNA: TGCGCCAGCAGCCAAGGAGTCAGGCTTATCTATGGCTACACCTTC

D: TRBD1
V: TRBV5-1
J: TRBJ1-5
size: -
CDR3: CASSPGTAQGQPQHF
DNA: TGCGCCAGCAGCCCTGGGACAGCACAAGGGCAGCCCCAGCATTTT

D: TRBD1
V: TRBV19
J: TRBJ2-1
size: -
CDR3: CASSNQGGVGFNEQFF
DNA: TGTGCCAGTAGTAACCAAGGGGGCGTAGGCTTCAATGAGCAGTTCTTC

D: -
V: TRBV6-6
J: TRBJ1-1
size: many
CDR3: CASSWTVEAFF
DNA: TGTGCCAGCAGTTGGACAGTTGAAGCTTTCTTT

D: TRBD1
V: TRBV28
J: TRBJ1-1
size: many
CDR3: CASSVGTVLSFF
DNA: TGTGCCAGCAGTGTTGGGACAGTCTTGTCTTTCTTT

D: -
V: TRBV20-1
J: TRBJ1-1
size: -
CDR3: CSVGQAGTGASF
DNA: TGCAGTGTAGGACAAGCAGGTACTGGAGCTTCCTTT

D: -
V: TRBV5-1
J: TRBJ2-1
size: many
CDR3: CASSLGGGFYNEQFF
DNA: TGCGCCAGCAGCTTGGGAGGGGGGTTCTACAATGAGCAGTTCTTC

D: TRBD1
V: TRBV27
J: TRBJ1-5
size: many
CDR3: CASRKGTEGNQPQHF
DNA: TGTGCCAGCAGGAAGGGGACAGAGGGCAATCAGCCCCAGCATTTT

D: -
V: TRBV29-1
J: TRBJ2-5
size: many
CDR3: CSVLIETQYF
DNA: TGCAGCGTTCTAATTGAGACCCAGTACTTC

D: -
V: TRBV2
J: TRBJ2-5
size: many
CDR3: CASKGRLQETQYF
DNA: TGTGCCAGCAAAGGCAGGCTACAAGAGACCCAGTACTTC

D: -
V: TRBV7-9
J: TRBJ2-2
size: -
CDR3: CASSRDINTGELFF
DNA: TGTGCCAGCAGCCGGGACATTAACACCGGGGAGCTGTTTTTT

D: -
V: TRBV20-1
J: TRBJ1-3
size: -
CDR3: CSATKGLVGNTIYF
DNA: TGCAGTGCTACCAAAGGTCTGGTTGGAAACACCATATATTTT

D: -
V: TRBV6-5
J: TRBJ2-5
size: many
CDR3: CATSNGQQETQYF
DNA: TGTGCCACCTCAAATGGACAGCAAGAGACCCAGTACTTC

D: -
V: TRBV10-2
J: TRBJ2-1
size: many
CDR3: CASTLYNEQFF
DNA: TGCGCCAGCACTCTTTACAATGAGCAGTTCTTC

D: -
V: TRBV7-8
J: TRBJ2-3
size: many
CDR3: CASSRDGSSTDTQYF
DNA: TGTGCCAGCAGCCGAGACGGCTCTAGCACAGATACGCAGTATTTT

D: -
V: TRBV20-1
J: TRBJ1-4
size: -
CDR3: CSARERTEDGEKLFF
DNA: TGCAGTGCTAGAGAACGGACAGAGGACGGTGAAAAACTGTTTTTT

D: -
V: TRBV5-4
J: TRBJ2-3
size: many
CDR3: CASSSEAGYTTDTQYF
DNA: TGTGCCAGCAGCTCTGAAGCGGGTTATACCACAGATACGCAGTATTTT

D: TRBD2
V: TRBV18
J: TRBJ2-3
size: -
CDR3: CASSPPTSGRGGTDTQYF
DNA: TGTGCCAGCTCACCACCAACTAGCGGGAGAGGTGGCACAGATACGCAGTATTTT

D: -
V: TRBV7-6
J: TRBJ1-1
size: many
CDR3: CASSRAQGEAFF
DNA: TGTGCCAGCAGCCGAGCTCAGGGTGAAGCTTTCTTT

D: -
V: TRBV10-3
J: TRBJ2-3
size: many
CDR3: CAITQTGSDTQYF
DNA: TGTGCCATCACCCAGACAGGTTCAGATACGCAGTATTTT

D: -
V: TRBV7-8
J: TRBJ1-1
size: -
CDR3: CASSLATGVMGAFF
DNA: TGTGCCAGCAGCTTAGCGACCGGCGTGATGGGAGCTTTCTTT

D: -
V: TRBV9
J: TRBJ2-1
size: many
CDR3: CASSDSEQFF
DNA: TGTGCCAGCAGCGACTCTGAGCAGTTCTTC

D: -
V: TRBV7-9
J: TRBJ2-7
size: many
CDR3: CASSPMGPSYEQYF
DNA: TGTGCCAGCAGCCCCATGGGGCCCTCCTACGAGCAGTACTTC

D: -
V: TRBV28
J: TRBJ2-3
size: few
CDR3: CAVEAPSTDTQYF
DNA: TGTGCCGTAGAGGCACCAAGCACAGATACGCAGTATTTT

D: -
V: TRBV15
J: TRBJ2-1
size: many
CDR3: CATSRAGSPTSNEQFF
DNA: TGTGCCACCAGCAGAGCTGGCAGTCCTACTTCTAATGAGCAGTTCTTC

D: TRBD2
V: TRBV20-1
J: TRBJ2-7
size: many
CDR3: CSASPGTSTLSEQYF
DNA: TGCAGTGCTAGTCCCGGGACTAGCACCTTGAGCGAGCAGTACTTC

D: TRBD2
V: TRBV20-1
J: TRBJ2-5
size: few
CDR3: CSARPWREGRETQYF
DNA: TGCAGTGCTAGACCCTGGCGGGAGGGCCGTGAGACCCAGTACTTC

D: TRBD1
V: TRBV6-5
J: TRBJ2-3
size: many
CDR3: CASSGPQGATDTQYF
DNA: TGTGCCAGCAGTGGACCACAGGGGGCCACAGATACGCAGTATTTT

D: -
V: TRBV7-3
J: TRBJ2-7
size: many
CDR3: CASSLTSGSYEQYF
DNA: TGTGCCAGCAGCTTAACGAGTGGCAGTTACGAGCAGTACTTC

D: -
V: TRBV12-3/TRBV12-4
J: TRBJ2-5
size: many
CDR3: CASSFGQETQYF
DNA: TGTGCCAGCAGTTTTGGGCAAGAGACCCAGTACTTC

D: TRBD1
V: TRBV28
J: TRBJ2-7
size: -
CDR3: CASSLFGQGLAYEQYF
DNA: TGTGCCAGCAGTTTATTCGGACAGGGGTTAGCCTACGAGCAGTACTTC

D: -
V: TRBV20-1
J: TRBJ1-5
size: -
CDR3: CNARREDLMGNQPQHF
DNA: TGCAATGCTAGAAGGGAGGACCTCATGGGGAATCAGCCCCAGCATTTT

D: TRBD2
V: TRBV5-1
J: TRBJ2-1
size: many
CDR3: CASSWGLAGGNSYNEQFF
DNA: TGCGCCAGCAGCTGGGGACTAGCGGGAGGTAACTCCTACAATGAGCAGTTCTTC

D: -
V: TRBV20-1
J: TRBJ1-5
size: -
CDR3: CSASKGGQPQHF
DNA: TGCAGTGCTAGCAAGGGGGGTCAGCCCCAGCATTTT

D: -
V: TRBV20-1
J: TRBJ2-7
size: many
CDR3: CSARGGLGQYF
DNA: TGCAGTGCTAGAGGGGGTCTCGGGCAGTACTTC

D: TRBD1
V: TRBV30
J: TRBJ1-4
size: many
CDR3: CAWSVRTGSNEKLFF
DNA: TGTGCCTGGAGTGTAAGGACAGGGTCTAATGAAAAACTGTTTTTT

D: -
V: TRBV28
J: TRBJ2-3
size: many
CDR3: CASSLSSEYTQYF
DNA: TGTGCCAGCAGTTTATCTAGCGAGTATACGCAGTATTTT

D: -
V: TRBV5-1
J: TRBJ2-7
size: -
CDR3: CASSLAIAASYEQYF
DNA: TGCGCCAGCAGCTTGGCCATCGCGGCGAGCTACGAGCAGTACTTC

D: TRBD1
V: TRBV27
J: TRBJ1-1
size: many
CDR3: CASSPRDSEAFF
DNA: TGTGCCAGCAGTCCCCGGGACAGTGAAGCTTTCTTT

D: TRBD2
V: TRBV20-1
J: TRBJ2-5
size: -
CDR3: CSADPRAGDETQYF
DNA: TGCAGTGCTGACCCCCGGGCGGGAGATGAGACCCAGTACTTC

D: TRBD2
V: TRBV15
J: TRBJ2-5
size: many
CDR3: CATSRTSVQETQYF
DNA: TGTGCCACCAGCCGTACTAGCGTACAAGAGACCCAGTACTTC

D: -
V: TRBV29-1
J: TRBJ1-1
size: many
CDR3: CSVVPAGVTEAFF
DNA: TGCAGCGTTGTACCGGCAGGAGTGACTGAAGCTTTCTTT

D: -
V: TRBV7-2
J: TRBJ1-1
size: many
CDR3: CASSARPGVEAFF
DNA: TGTGCCAGCAGCGCGAGACCGGGGGTGGAAGCTTTCTTT

D: TRBD1
V: TRBV18
J: TRBJ1-2
size: -
CDR3: CASSPDRNYGYTF
DNA: TGTGCCAGCTCACCGGACAGGAACTATGGCTACACCTTC

D: -
V: TRBV28
J: TRBJ1-1
size: many
CDR3: CASTGAGNTEAFF
DNA: TGTGCCAGCACGGGTGCGGGGAACACTGAAGCTTTCTTT